The entry below gives a single TCR beta chain sequence along with its context. Its antigen is not known. Before sequencing, viral peptide pools were used by the ViraFEST assay to expand antigen-specific CD4+ T cells. Isolating CD4+ T cells followed roughly ten days of culture. This individual tested PCR-positive for SARS-CoV-2 infection between March and December 2020. The sample belongs to a study of vaccination effects on CD4 cells after COVID-19. Study-level background: Two-dose vaccination with either BNT162b2 or mRNA-1273 was given to the participants.

Using immunoSEQ multiplex PCR, the repertoire was profiled, and TCRdb retains in-frame clones only, with some absent. The table has 20,000 to 25,000 clones, about 80% seen once. Germline CDR1 reads LGHNA; CDR2 reads YNFKEQ. Trimming removed 0 bases at V and 10 bases at J, with 13 bases between. CDR3 length: 14 amino acids. The sample here was CD4+ T cells from PBMCs cultured with a peptide pool, taken before COVID-19 vaccination. The genes are TRBV4-2 and TRBJ2-1, with D maybe TRBD1 (5 bases). The TCR comes from a human donor who had a prior SARS-CoV-2 infection. The CDR3 loop is CASSQDGWGREQFF. DNA of the CDR3: TGTGCCAGCAGCCAAGATGGTTGGGGCCGCGAGCAGTTCTTC.